These 32 T cell receptor beta chains were sequenced from one sample in a study of identical twins. One entry per CDR3 protein, called by TCRdb with MiXCR from the 5' RACE reads. Among around 500,000 distinct CDR3 sequences, around 14% were seen once, and the ten largest hold approximately 0.52%. Separately, the same data were catalogued under a study of yellow fever vaccine responses in identical twins.

The sequenced sample was CD4+ T cells sorted from blood. The receptors were gathered from a woman under 30 in good health.

The rearrangement joins TRBV3-1 to TRBJ2-2; perhaps TRBD1 as D (5 bases). V shed 4 bases and J shed 5 bases, with 11 bases lying between them. CDR3 size: 14 residues. The germline V gene has CDR1 LGHDT and CDR2 YNNKEL (reference sequence). This CDR3 reads CASSLPSGTGELFF. The CDR3 nucleotides read TGTGCCAGCAGCCTACCGTCAGGGACCGGGGAGCTGTTTTTT.

V usage is TRBV6-1 and J usage is TRBJ2-1, with TRBD2 identical over 9 bases. This CDR3 spans 14 amino acids. The germline V gene encodes CDR1 MNHNS and CDR2 SASEGT. The V segment lost 6 bases and the J segment 4 bases; nucleotides outside the gene matches: 4. The CDR3 region has the DNA TGTGCCAGCAGAGCTAGCGGGACGTACAATGAGCAGTTCTTC. Amino acids: CASRASGTYNEQFF.

This clonotype was counted between two and nine times. J is TRBJ2-7 and V is TRBV6-5; 11 nucleotides align to TRBD2. The CDR3 loop spans 15 amino acids. The germline V gene has CDR1 MNHEY and CDR2 SVGAGI. V dropped 2 bases and J dropped 1; count of bases not matched to a gene: 1. The DNA of the CDR3 is TGTGCCAGCAGTTACCGACTAGCGGGATCCTACGAGCAGTACTTC. Amino acids: CASSYRLAGSYEQYF.

V usage is TRBV28 and J usage is TRBJ2-1, with a weak D call TRBD2 (6 bases). Germline assignment: CDR1 MDHEN and CDR2 SYDVKM. The CDR3 sequence is 15 residues long. The germline V and J ends were trimmed by 5 bases and 6 bases, with 17 bases remaining between them. In DNA, the CDR3 is TGTGCCAGCAGTAGGGGAGGATCTTGGACCAATGAGCAGTTCTTC. Its protein is CASSRGGSWTNEQFF. Supplemented by reference TRBV28 and TRBJ2-1, the full variable domain reads DVKVTQSSRYLVKRTGEKVFLECVQDMDHENMFWYRQDPGLGLRLIYFSYDVKMKEKGDIPEGYSVSREKKERFSLILESASTNQTSMYLCASSRGGSWTNEQFFGPGTRLTVL.

The chain couples TRBV11-2 to TRBJ2-2; 10 bases fit TRBD1. This CDR3 is built from 16 residues. V gave up 5 bases and J gave up 1 base; unmatched junction bases: 4. The germline V gene has CDR1 SGHAT and CDR2 FQNNGV. CDR3 residues: CASSAWTGGNTGELFF. In nucleotides, the CDR3 is TGTGCCAGCAGCGCATGGACAGGGGGGAACACCGGGGAGCTGTTTTTT.

This clonotype was observed a handful of times. The genes are TRBV12-3 or TRBV12-4 and TRBJ2-3; D not resolved. With 2 bases removed from V and 0 bases from J, the gap between germline ends came to 6 bases. The CDR3 is 14 residues long. The CDR3 is CASSLSASTDTQYF. The CDR3 nucleotides are TGTGCCAGCAGTTTAAGTGCCAGCACAGATACGCAGTATTTT.

This clonotype has a handful of counts. The chain couples TRBV25-1 to TRBJ2-1; D remains unclear. Looked up from germline, CDR1 is MGHDK and CDR2 is SYGVNS. V was clipped by 0 bases and J by 0 bases, with 9 bases between them. This CDR3 is 16 amino acids long. The CDR3 DNA reads TGTGCCAGCAGTGAATATTCAAGGATCTCCTACAATGAGCAGTTCTTC. Amino acids: CASSEYSRISYNEQFF.

A few counts support this clonotype. This chain links TRBV28 with TRBJ2-5; the match to TRBD1 covers 7 bases. Losses at the gene ends were 4 bases for V and 4 bases for J; bases not matched to a gene: 9. The CDR3 is 15 residues long. Germline CDR1 is MDHEN and CDR2 is SYDVKM. CDR3 region: CASSYEQGVRETQYF. The CDR3 DNA is TGTGCCAGCAGTTATGAGCAGGGGGTACGAGAGACCCAGTACTTC.

As regards this clonotype: Relative to the germline gene, one junction end is altered; a read error may explain this. The chain couples TRBV4-3 to TRBJ2-5; 7 bases match TRBD1. This CDR3 spans 14 amino acids. CDR1 LGHNA and CDR2 YSLEER come from the germline V gene. This CDR3 is CASSLLGGQGELTF. The CDR3, as DNA: TGCGCCAGCAGCCTCCTAGGGGGCCAGGGGGAATTAACCTTC.

This clonotype has a handful of counts. V is TRBV20-1 and J is TRBJ2-3, with D hard to call. The germline V gene has CDR1 DFQATT and CDR2 SNEGSKA (reference sequence). This CDR3 has 14 amino acids. Trimming cost V 3 bases and J 2 bases, with 12 bases left between them. The CDR3 DNA reads as TGCAGTGCTAGGAGGCAGTGGTCCACAGATACGCAGTATTTT. This translates into CSARRQWSTDTQYF.

V gene TRBV29-1 combines with J gene TRBJ2-7, with TRBD2 as a possible D gene (6 bases). Germline assignment: CDR1 SQVTM and CDR2 ANQGSEA. This CDR3 has 13 amino acids. Trimming cost V 4 bases and J 3 bases, with 13 bases left between them. The CDR3 DNA reads as TGCAGCGTTGTGGGGCGGGGAAACTACGAGCAGTACTTC. Encoded protein: CSVVGRGNYEQYF.

CDR3 DNA sequence: TGTGCCAGCACCCACGGACAAGGGATCGGGGAGCTGTTTTTT. This translates into CASTHGQGIGELFF. The chain is built from TRBV11-3 and TRBJ2-2, with D possibly being TRBD1 (5 bases). This CDR3 contains 14 residues. The germline V gene has CDR1 SGHNT and CDR2 YENEEA. V lost 7 bases and J lost 7, with 16 bases in between.

This clonotype was found a few times. V and J are TRBV7-2 and TRBJ2-5, with a possible D match to TRBD2 (8 bases). This CDR3 is built from 17 residues. Germline V gene sequence: CDR1 SGHTA, CDR2 FQGNSA. Trimming stripped 3 bases from V and 5 bases from J, with 22 bases between. The CDR3 DNA follows: TGTGCCAGCAGCTTGCGGTCGGGAGGGGGCGGTCGGGAGACCCAGTACTTC. This codes for CASSLRSGGGGRETQYF.

The sample holds a few counts of this clonotype. The chain combines TRBV6-2 or TRBV6-3 with TRBJ2-7, with D perhaps TRBD2 (6 bases). This CDR3 is 13 amino acids long. With 5 bases removed from V and 7 bases from J, the gap between germline ends came to 15 bases. Per germline, CDR1 MNHEY and CDR2 SVGEGT. CDR3 amino acids: CASSNAEGTEQYF. DNA of the CDR3: TGTGCCAGCAGTAACGCGGAGGGGACGGAGCAGTACTTC.

This clonotype appeared a few times. V is TRBV5-6 and J is TRBJ2-7; D possibly corresponds to TRBD2 (7 bases). The CDR3 has 14 amino acids. Germline CDR1 is SGHDT and CDR2 is YYEEEE. Deletions cut 5 bases from V and 2 bases from J, with 14 bases between. The CDR3 coding sequence is TGTGCCAGCAGTGAACGGGGGGCCACCTACGAGCAGTACTTC. It encodes CASSERGATYEQYF.

This rearrangement joins TRBV7-2 to TRBJ1-1; no clear D gene. The germline V and J ends were trimmed by 3 bases and 2 bases, with 16 bases remaining between them. Germline V gene data show CDR1 as SGHTA and CDR2 as FQGNSA. The CDR3 contains 16 residues. As DNA, the CDR3 is TGTGCCAGCAGCTTTTTGCCGAGCCCCCTAAACACTGAAGCTTTCTTT. This sequence encodes CASSFLPSPLNTEAFF.

This chain uses TRBV12-5 with TRBJ2-1; D unresolved. Trimming removed 0 bases at V and 10 bases at J, with 7 bases between. Germline CDR1 is LGHNT and CDR2 is FRNRAP. The CDR3 extends over 12 amino acids. The CDR3 spells CASGLVLGEQFF. CDR3 in DNA: TGTGCTAGTGGTTTGGTTCTAGGCGAGCAGTTCTTC.

This clonotype has just a few counts. This sequence joins TRBV15 and TRBJ2-3; 7 bases match TRBD2. After removal of 2 bases from V and 0 bases from J, the junction contained 23 bases not matched to a gene. This CDR3 contains 22 residues. Germline lookup yields CDR1 LNHNV and CDR2 YYDKDF (reference sequence). The CDR3 region has the DNA TGTGCCACCAGCAGATCCCTCCCCCGCGGGAGTGAGCCAAGGCCTAGCACAGATACGCAGTATTTT. Residues: CATSRSLPRGSEPRPSTDTQYF.

This clonotype was seen at least ten times. One end of the junction does not line up with germline, which may come from a read error. This sequence joins TRBV7-2 and TRBJ2-7, with D perhaps TRBD2 (6 bases). Germline V gene sequence: CDR1 SGHTA, CDR2 FQGNSA. This CDR3 is 13 amino acids long. CDR3 loop: CASSFRDSHEQYF. Written as DNA, the CDR3 is TGTGCCAGCAGCTTCCGGGACTCCCACGAGCAGTACTTC.

This clonotype showed up just a few times. The chain recombines TRBV12-3 or TRBV12-4 with TRBJ2-2; D is undetermined. The CDR3 runs to 13 residues. V lost 6 bases, J lost 5 bases, and 10 bases lay in between. The chain's CDR3 is CASRVSATGELFF. CDR3 sequence (DNA): TGTGCCAGCAGGGTTAGTGCTACCGGGGAGCTGTTTTTT.

The rearrangement uses TRBV2 and TRBJ1-1; 11 nucleotides line up with TRBD1. From germline, CDR1 is SNHLY and CDR2 FYNNEI. With V trimmed by 6 bases and J by 4 bases, 7 bases remained unmatched. CDR3 length: 15 amino acids. The CDR3 DNA is TGTGCCAGCAGCGTTGAGGGACAGGGGGTCACTGAAGCTTTCTTT. Translating it yields CASSVEGQGVTEAFF.

The rearrangement uses TRBV5-1 and TRBJ2-7; the D gene could be TRBD1 or TRBD2 (5 bases each). Between the trimmed V and J ends, which lost 3 bases and 6 bases, there was a span of 10 bases. The CDR3 has 12 residues. Looked up from germline, CDR1 is SGHRS and CDR2 is YFSETQ. In DNA form, the CDR3 reads TGCGCCAGCAGCTACGGGACGGTCGAGCAGTACTTC. Protein sequence: CASSYGTVEQYF. The full variable domain, its missing parts supplied by reference TRBV5-1 and TRBJ2-7, is KAGVTQTPRYLIKTRGQQVTLSCSPISGHRSVSWYQQTPGQGLQFLFEYFSETQRNKGNFPGRFSGRQFSNSRSEMNVSTLELGDSALYLCASSYGTVEQYFGPGTRLTVT.

The chain couples TRBV6-2 or TRBV6-3 to TRBJ2-7; 14 bases map to TRBD2. Germline-derived CDR1 and CDR2 are MNHEY and SVGEGT. Trimming cost V 5 bases and J 4 bases; bases outside gene matches: 7. The CDR3 is 16 residues long. In DNA, the CDR3 is TGTGCCAGCAGTACCACCGGACTAGCGGGAGGATACGAGCAGTACTTC. Translated, it gives CASSTTGLAGGYEQYF.

V and J are TRBV6-5 and TRBJ1-2; 12 bases line up with TRBD1. The length of the CDR3 is 17 residues. V lost 2 bases and J lost 2; bases outside the gene matches: 6. Germline lookup yields CDR1 MNHEY and CDR2 SVGAGI. The CDR3 loop is CASSYATGTGGNYGYTF. In nucleotides, the CDR3 is TGTGCCAGCAGTTACGCAACCGGGACAGGGGGCAACTATGGCTACACCTTC.

The chain uses TRBV20-1 and TRBJ2-5; D unclear. CDR1 DFQATT and CDR2 SNEGSKA come from the germline V gene (reference sequence). Trimming left V 3 bases short and J 4 bases short, with 18 bases between. This CDR3 is built from 15 residues. The CDR3 DNA sequence: TGCAGTGCTAGCTTTTCCAGTAGCCCAAGAGAGACCCAGTACTTC. Translation gives CSASFSSSPRETQYF.

This clonotype showed up just a few times. The rearrangement uses TRBV5-1 and TRBJ2-3, with D perhaps matching TRBD1 (5 bases). The CDR3 consists of 14 residues. The germline V and J ends were trimmed by 0 bases and 6 bases, with 11 bases remaining between them. Germline V CDR1 and CDR2: SGHRS, YFSETQ. CDR3 protein: CASSLAGRVDTQYF. The DNA of the CDR3 is TGCGCCAGCAGCTTGGCGGGCAGGGTGGATACGCAGTATTTT.

The rearrangement links TRBV7-8 to TRBJ2-1; TRBD1 matches 9 bases. Germline lookup yields CDR1 SGHVS and CDR2 FQNEAQ. The CDR3 spans 16 residues. Germline trimming cut 3 bases from V and 4 bases from J; bases unmatched to any gene: 7. The CDR3 loop reads CASSFGQGRVYNEQFF. In nucleotides, the CDR3 is TGTGCCAGCAGCTTTGGACAGGGGAGGGTTTACAATGAGCAGTTCTTC. Variable domain in full (rest from reference TRBV7-8 and TRBJ2-1): GAGVSQSPRYKVAKRGQDVALRCDPISGHVSLFWYQQALGQGPEFLTYFQNEAQLDKSGLPSDRFFAERPEGSVSTLKIQRTQQEDSAVYLCASSFGQGRVYNEQFFGPGTRLTVL.

There are a few counts of this clonotype. V gene TRBV20-1 combines with J gene TRBJ2-7, with a weak D call TRBD1 (6 bases). This CDR3 is built from 13 residues. V gave up 5 bases and J gave up 5 bases, with 16 bases separating them. Per the germline V gene, CDR1 is DFQATT and CDR2 is SNEGSKA (reference sequence). The CDR3 DNA reads TGCAGTGCTGGCACAGGGTTGGCCGACGAGCAGTACTTC. Translated: CSAGTGLADEQYF.

The CDR3 spells CAIKPMTDSYEQYF. CDR3 DNA sequence: TGTGCCATCAAGCCCATGACAGACTCCTACGAGCAGTACTTC. The chain employs TRBV10-3 and TRBJ2-7; D perhaps matches TRBD1 (5 bases). Per the germline V gene, CDR1 is ENHRY and CDR2 is SYGVKD. The V end was cut by 7 bases, the J end by 0 bases, with 13 bases between. The CDR3 is 14 amino acids.

The sample holds a few counts of this clonotype. V and J are TRBV6-1 and TRBJ2-3; D is unclear. Trimming removed 6 bases from V and 0 bases from J, with 7 bases in between. This CDR3 has 13 residues. The germline V gene has CDR1 MNHNS and CDR2 SASEGT. CDR3 nucleotide sequence: TGTGCCAGCAGGTCAAGTAGCACAGATACGCAGTATTTT. Translating gives CASRSSSTDTQYF.

For the CDR3, the DNA is TGTGCCAGCAGCTTGGAGCGGGAGGGTGTCTACGAGCAGTACTTC. It codes for CASSLEREGVYEQYF. The chain uses TRBV5-6 and TRBJ2-7, with TRBD2 identical over 10 bases. After removal of 0 bases from V and 3 bases from J, the junction contained 3 bases not matched to a gene. Germline CDR1 SGHDT, CDR2 YYEEEE. This CDR3 spans 15 amino acids.

The CDR3 sequence is CATSDQRTGAYNEQFF. CDR3 DNA: TGTGCCACCAGTGATCAAAGGACAGGGGCCTACAATGAGCAGTTCTTC. V gene TRBV24-1 combines with J gene TRBJ2-1; TRBD1 matches 9 bases. The J segment lost 2 bases and the V segment lost 3 bases, leaving 4 bases of the junction unmatched. In germline, CDR1 is KGHDR, CDR2 SFDVKD. CDR3 length: 16 residues.